The entry below describes one T cell receptor (beta chain). At one end, the junction sequence differs from germline, possibly due to a read error. These data originate in a study of T cell changes during pregnancy in multiple sclerosis. Clones were read by immunoSEQ multiplex PCR, and TCRdb kept only the in-frame ones, dropping some. This table has fewer than 65,000 clones, 91% appearing once. Germline-derived CDR1 and CDR2 are MNHNY and SVGAGI (reference sequence). The CDR3 contains 12 residues. This TCR was recovered from a female donor in good health, enrolled as a control in a pregnancy study. The chain is built from TRBV6-6 and TRBJ1-2; the D is unclear. The sample consisted of peripheral blood, taken after pregnancy. The chain's CDR3 is CASSYRYGDPNF. In DNA, the CDR3 is TGTGCCAGCAGTTACCGTTACGGGGATCCAAACTTC.